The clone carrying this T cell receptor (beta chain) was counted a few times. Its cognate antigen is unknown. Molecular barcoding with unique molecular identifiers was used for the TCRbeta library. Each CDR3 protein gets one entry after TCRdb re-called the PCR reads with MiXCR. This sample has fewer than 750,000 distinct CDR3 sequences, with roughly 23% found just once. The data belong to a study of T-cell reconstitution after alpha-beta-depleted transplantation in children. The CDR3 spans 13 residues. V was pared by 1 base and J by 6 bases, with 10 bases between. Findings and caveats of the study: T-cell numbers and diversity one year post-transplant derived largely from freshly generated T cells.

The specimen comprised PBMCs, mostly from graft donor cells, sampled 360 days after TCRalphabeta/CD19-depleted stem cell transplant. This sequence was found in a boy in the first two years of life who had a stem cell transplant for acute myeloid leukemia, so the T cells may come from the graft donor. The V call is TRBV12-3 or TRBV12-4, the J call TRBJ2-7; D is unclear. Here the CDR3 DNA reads TGTGCCAGCAGTTTAGTTTCCCCACGCGAGCAGTACTTC. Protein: CASSLVSPREQYF.